This T cell receptor (beta chain) was identified in a study of T cell responses to AZD1222 COVID-19 vaccine. Sequencing used immunoSEQ multiplex PCR; TCRdb keeps in-frame clones, though not all of them. Of around 150,000 clones in the sample, under 95% were seen once. V dropped 4 bases and J dropped 4 bases, with 12 bases sitting between them. The CDR3 contains 14 residues. Germline V gives CDR1 SGDLS, CDR2 YYNGEE. The chain couples TRBV9 to TRBJ1-5, with D possibly matching TRBD1 (6 bases). The receptor was isolated from an adult who received the AZD1222 COVID-19 vaccine. Here the sequenced sample was peripheral blood, taken 28 days after the second AZD1222 dose. The CDR3 nucleotides read TGTGCCAGCAGCCCAGGGGCTAATAATCAGCCCCAGCATTTT. Translating gives CASSPGANNQPQHF.